Listed here are 26 T cell receptor beta chains from one sample, sequenced in a study of cytomegalovirus exposure and HLA in healthy donors. A multiplex PCR was run with 60 Vbeta primers and 13 Jbeta primers. TCRdb's table, derived via immunoSEQ multiplex PCR, lists solely in-frame clones and lacks some. The sample data list 150,000 to 200,000 clones. Sequencing was performed on PBMCs. These TCRs come from a woman between 55 and 75 years old in good health and CMV-seronegative.

The rearrangement uses TRBV5-6 and TRBJ1-1; 9 bases match TRBD1. Trimming removed 1 base from V and 4 bases from J; junction bases left unmatched: 8. This CDR3 has 16 amino acids. In germline, CDR1 is SGHDT, CDR2 YYEEEE. The CDR3 here is CASSLYRGPRGTEAFF. CDR3 coding DNA: TGTGCCAGCAGCTTGTACAGGGGGCCTCGGGGCACTGAAGCTTTCTTT.

This sequence joins TRBV4-1 and TRBJ1-6; 7 positions agree with TRBD1. Germline lookup yields CDR1 MGHRA and CDR2 YSYEKL. The J segment lost 2 bases and the V segment lost 0 bases, leaving 1 base of the junction unmatched. CDR3 length: 16 amino acids. This CDR3 reads CASSQDGTAYNSPLHF. The CDR3 region has the DNA TGCGCCAGCAGCCAAGACGGGACAGCCTATAATTCACCCCTCCACTTT.

The chain links TRBV6-1 to TRBJ1-1; maybe TRBD1 (5 bases). Germline loops: CDR1 MNHNS, CDR2 SASEGT. V lost 8 bases, J lost 6 bases, and 16 bases lay in between. The CDR3 loop spans 13 amino acids. CDR3 in amino acids: CASSLGDSPEAFF. CDR3 nucleotides: TGTGCCAGCTCCTTAGGGGACTCCCCTGAAGCTTTCTTT.

The chain is built from TRBV7-2 and TRBJ2-7, with 8 bases that match TRBD2. CDR3 length: 14 amino acids. CDR1 and CDR2 from the germline V gene are SGHTA and FQGNSA. J was trimmed by 3 bases and V by 5 bases; bases with no gene match: 6. DNA for the CDR3: TGTGCCAGCAGCAGGAGCGGGGGAAACTACGAGCAGTACTTC. It is translated as CASSRSGGNYEQYF.

V gene TRBV5-6 combines with J gene TRBJ1-2, with TRBD1 as a possible D gene (6 bases). Between the trimmed V and J ends, which lost 4 bases and 4 bases, there was a span of 14 bases. CDR3 length: 14 amino acids. In germline, CDR1 is SGHDT, CDR2 YYEEEE. CDR3 in amino acids: CASSLKGHTYGYTF. The CDR3 DNA reads TGTGCCAGCAGCCTTAAGGGACATACCTATGGCTACACCTTC.

The chain recombines TRBV6-5 with TRBJ1-6; perhaps TRBD1 as D (6 bases). Germline loops: CDR1 MNHEY, CDR2 SVGAGI. This CDR3 is 12 amino acids long. Trimming took 5 bases from V and 9 from J, leaving 8 bases between them. The chain's CDR3 is CASSPQGSPLHF. CDR3 sequence (DNA): TGTGCCAGCAGTCCACAGGGTTCACCCCTCCACTTT.

The rearrangement uses TRBV6-6 and TRBJ2-6, with no clear D. The CDR3 sequence is 15 residues long. Germline assignment: CDR1 MNHNY and CDR2 SVGAGI (reference sequence). V was trimmed by 5 bases and J by 1 base, leaving 9 bases between them. The CDR3 DNA reads as TGTGCCAGCAGTCCCCTAGGATCTGGGGCCAACGTCCTGACTTTC. It is translated as CASSPLGSGANVLTF.

This chain connects TRBV13 to TRBJ2-5, with a possible D match to TRBD1 (6 bases). The DNA end is more similar to TRBJ2-7, so the J call may be wrong. This CDR3 spans 13 amino acids. The germline CDR1 and CDR2 sequences are PRHDT and FYEKMQ (reference sequence). CDR3 loop: CASSLVRGNEQYF. CDR3 DNA: TGTGCCAGCAGCCTAGTCAGGGGCAACGAGCAGTACTTC.

DNA of the CDR3: TGCAGCGTTGTTTCTAATGAGCAGTTCTTC. It is translated as CSVVSNEQFF. V gene TRBV29-1 combines with J gene TRBJ2-1; D call uncertain. Germline-derived CDR1 and CDR2 are SQVTM and ANQGSEA. This CDR3 comprises 10 residues. V was pared by 4 bases and J by 7 bases, with 5 bases between.

The chain joins TRBV7-6 to TRBJ1-1; D possibly corresponds to TRBD1 (6 bases). Germline loops: CDR1 SGHVS, CDR2 FNYEAQ. V was pared by 3 bases and J by 3 bases, with 8 bases between. The CDR3 contains 13 residues. The CDR3 loop is CASSFTGYTEAFF. CDR3 nucleotide sequence: TGTGCCAGCAGCTTCACAGGGTACACTGAAGCTTTCTTT. Variable domain in full (rest from reference TRBV7-6 and TRBJ1-1): GAGVSQSPRYKVTKRGQDVALRCDPISGHVSLYWYRQALGQGPEFLTYFNYEAQQDKSGLPNDRFSAERPEGSISTLTIQRTEQRDSAMYRCASSFTGYTEAFFGQGTRLTVV.

This chain uses TRBV7-9 with TRBJ2-5; weak D call: TRBD2 (7 bases). Germline values: CDR1 SEHNR, CDR2 FQNEAQ (reference sequence). The CDR3 is 16 residues long. Trimming cost V 8 bases and J 5 bases, with 24 bases left between them. CDR3: CASCAGADLSGETQYF. CDR3 coding DNA: TGTGCCAGCTGTGCGGGGGCCGACCTGAGCGGCGAGACCCAGTACTTC.

The chain recombines TRBV2 with TRBJ2-5; 7 bases agree with TRBD2. V dropped 7 bases and J dropped 2; count of bases not matched to a gene: 10. There are 15 residues in the CDR3. Germline loops: CDR1 SNHLY, CDR2 FYNNEI. For the CDR3, the DNA is TGTGCCAGCACGGGACGGGGGGTTCCTCAAGAGACCCAGTACTTC. As protein: CASTGRGVPQETQYF.

The genes are TRBV5-1 and TRBJ1-2, with D possibly matching TRBD1 (6 bases). Trimming left V 0 bases short and J 7 bases short, with 10 bases between. Germline lookup yields CDR1 SGHRS and CDR2 YFSETQ. The CDR3 totals 13 residues. CDR3 DNA sequence: TGCGCCAGCAGCTTGGAGGGACACGGTGGCTACACCTTC. It translates to CASSLEGHGGYTF. Together with reference TRBV5-1 and TRBJ1-2, the CDR3 gives the full variable domain: KAGVTQTPRYLIKTRGQQVTLSCSPISGHRSVSWYQQTPGQGLQFLFEYFSETQRNKGNFPGRFSGRQFSNSRSEMNVSTLELGDSALYLCASSLEGHGGYTFGSGTRLTVV.

V and J are TRBV19 and TRBJ2-7; TRBD2 matches 8 bases. The V segment lost 6 bases and the J segment 2 bases; nucleotides outside the gene matches: 9. Germline loops: CDR1 LNHDA, CDR2 SQIVND (reference sequence). CDR3 length equals 15 residues. The CDR3, as DNA: TGTGCCAGTAGATTCAGCGGGAGAGGGGCCTACGAGCAGTACTTC. Amino acid sequence: CASRFSGRGAYEQYF.

The CDR3 here is CASSLVGATYQETQYF. The CDR3 DNA reads TGCGCCAGCAGCTTGGTGGGGGCCACGTACCAAGAGACCCAGTACTTC. The chain uses TRBV5-1 and TRBJ2-5; weak D call: TRBD1 (6 bases). Germline V gene data show CDR1 as SGHRS and CDR2 as YFSETQ. This CDR3 is 16 amino acids long. V lost 0 bases, J lost 0 bases, and 12 bases lay in between.

The chain joins TRBV15 to TRBJ2-1, with D hard to call. The CDR3 is made up of 15 amino acids. From germline, CDR1 is LNHNV and CDR2 YYDKDF (reference sequence). V gave up 5 bases and J gave up 6 bases, with 17 bases separating them. CDR3 sequence (DNA): TGTGCCACCAGCGGGCAAAAAGCTGCAGGCAATGAGCAGTTCTTC. It yields the protein CATSGQKAAGNEQFF.

A note on this clone: Other DNA sequences from this sample encode an identical CDR3 as well. CDR3 sequence: CASSLHSDRERASYNEQFF. CDR3 DNA: TGTGCCAGCAGCTTACATTCGGACAGGGAAAGGGCTTCCTACAATGAGCAGTTCTTC. The chain employs TRBV7-9 and TRBJ2-1, with TRBD1 matching 8 bases. Germline CDR1 is SEHNR and CDR2 is FQNEAQ (reference sequence). The CDR3 spans 19 residues. V was pared by 2 bases and J by 1 base, with 13 bases of the junction left unmatched.

The V and J genes are TRBV7-7 and TRBJ2-5; 10 bases align to TRBD2. The CDR3 has 15 residues. The junction had 3 bases not matched to a gene; V was cut back by 1 base and J by 4 bases. Germline CDR1 and CDR2: SSHAT and FNYEAQ (reference sequence). This CDR3 reads CASSLGPSGRETQYF. The CDR3 DNA sequence: TGTGCCAGCAGCTTAGGTCCTAGCGGGAGAGAGACCCAGTACTTC.

The rearrangement uses TRBV6-1 and TRBJ1-4, with no clear D. Trimming removed 6 bases from V and 6 bases from J, with 11 bases in between. The CDR3 length is 13 residues. From germline, CDR1 is MNHNS and CDR2 SASEGT. This CDR3 is CASSLWEDEKLFF. CDR3 in DNA: TGTGCCAGCAGCTTGTGGGAGGATGAAAAACTGTTTTTT.

The rearrangement joins TRBV6-6 to TRBJ1-1; 10 positions agree with TRBD1. The germline gives CDR1 MNHNY, CDR2 SVGAGI (reference sequence). The ends lost 0 bases at V and 6 bases at J; junction bases unmatched: 4. The CDR3 contains 15 residues. The CDR3 protein is CASSYSDRGIPEAFF. The DNA for the CDR3 is TGTGCCAGCAGTTACTCGGACAGGGGGATCCCTGAAGCTTTCTTT.

V is TRBV30 and J is TRBJ1-5; no clear D. Trimming removed 3 bases from V and 2 bases from J, with 5 bases in between. The CDR3 contains 12 residues. Germline V gene sequence: CDR1 GTSNPN, CDR2 SVGIG (reference sequence). In DNA, the CDR3 is TGTGCCTGGAGCGAGGGCAATCAGCCCCAGCATTTT. Amino acids: CAWSEGNQPQHF.

The chain carries TRBV5-1 and TRBJ1-1; 8 bases align to TRBD1. The V segment lost 4 bases and the J segment 3 bases; nucleotides outside the gene matches: 8. From germline, CDR1 is SGHRS and CDR2 YFSETQ. The CDR3 sequence is 15 residues long. The CDR3 loop is CASSPDRVRHTEAFF. Here the CDR3 DNA reads TGCGCCAGCAGCCCGGACAGGGTCCGACACACTGAAGCTTTCTTT.

The chain joins TRBV11-2 to TRBJ2-5; tentative D call: TRBD2 (6 bases). Looked up from germline, CDR1 is SGHAT and CDR2 is FQNNGV. The CDR3 loop spans 14 amino acids. Trimming took off 5 bases at V and 7 bases at J, with 17 bases between the two ends. The CDR3 region is CASSQVRGLGTQYF. Written as DNA, the CDR3 is TGTGCCAGCAGCCAAGTCCGGGGACTGGGGACCCAGTACTTC.

The rearrangement joins TRBV4-1 to TRBJ2-7; weak D call: TRBD2 (7 bases). The germline V gene has CDR1 MGHRA and CDR2 YSYEKL. The V end lost 0 bases, the J end lost 9 bases, and 18 bases lay between the germline ends. The CDR3 contains 15 residues. The CDR3 spells CASSQETGSGGRQYF. Written as DNA, the CDR3 is TGCGCCAGCAGCCAAGAAACGGGGTCGGGGGGCCGGCAGTACTTC.

The rearrangement joins TRBV4-3 to TRBJ2-7, with 10 bases matching TRBD2. Trimming removed 4 bases from V and 4 bases from J; junction bases left unmatched: 10. Germline-derived CDR1 and CDR2 are LGHNA and YSLEER. The CDR3 sequence is 16 residues long. CDR3 coding DNA: TGCGCCAGCAGCCTCGGGGCTAGCGGGGGCGGGTACGAGCAGTACTTC. The encoded protein is CASSLGASGGGYEQYF.

The V call is TRBV11-2, the J call TRBJ1-2; D uncertain. V dropped 5 bases and J dropped 6 bases, with 10 bases sitting between them. This CDR3 contains 12 residues. Germline-derived CDR1 and CDR2 are SGHAT and FQNNGV. The CDR3 is CASSHRGNGYTF. CDR3 in DNA: TGTGCCAGCAGCCACAGAGGGAATGGCTACACCTTC.